The 13 T cell receptor beta chains below all came from one sample that was sequenced in a study of tumor-infiltrating lymphocytes in primary liver carcinoma (dated by TCRdb to the late 2010s). The instrument was an Illumina HiSeq 2500. Using a constant-region primer and ProtoScript II reverse transcriptase, TCRbeta-specific cDNA was reverse-transcribed from 500 ng total RNA. The TCRbeta libraries were prepared through three rounds of nested multiplex PCR following a slightly modified ARM-PCR procedure. Each of the first two PCR rounds ran for approximately 10 cycles and used multiplex TRBV1-TRBV30 forward primers together with a Cbeta reverse primer. TCRdb applied fastp at Q25 and MiXCR to the public reads, then kept only in-frame beta chains. Rows with one shared CDR3 protein collapse into an entry with the most common genes and DNA. This sample holds fewer than 350,000 distinct CDR3 sequences; over 55% were observed only once. The ten largest clonotypes hold roughly 9% of the sample.

Blood RNA was extracted from unsorted whole blood with TRIzol reagent; germline DNA came from the DNeasy Blood & Tissue kit. Sequenced: peripheral blood. These receptors all come from a man aged 35-49 years with primary liver carcinoma and hepatitis B virus infection.

As concerns this clonotype: A read error may account for a junction end that differs from germline. The chain links TRBV5-4 to TRBJ2-3; D is uncertain. The CDR3 loop spans 13 amino acids. CDR1 is SGHNT and CDR2 is YYREEE in the germline V gene (reference sequence). Here the CDR3 reads CTSTLLHVGTQYF. CDR3 nucleotide sequence: TGTACCAGCACCTTGTTACACGTGGGTACGCAGTATTTT.

In regard to this clonotype: Germline is not matched at one junction end, which may reflect a read error. The chain combines TRBV6-6 with TRBJ1-6, with D uncertain. This CDR3 comprises 14 residues. In germline, CDR1 is MNHNY, CDR2 SVGAGI (reference sequence). CDR3: CASSYADSGSPLHF. As DNA, the CDR3 is TGTGCCAGTAGTTACGCGGACTCGGGTTCACCCCTCCACTTT.

About this clonotype: A much larger clone differs from this one at a single base, so this may be a read error. This chain joins TRBV4-2 and TRBJ2-5, with 8 positions matching TRBD2. After removal of 3 bases from V and 9 bases from J, the junction contained 15 bases not matched to a gene. Per germline, CDR1 LGHNA and CDR2 YNFKEQ. CDR3 length: 16 amino acids. CDR3 DNA: TGTGCCAGCAGCCAGGAGAGCGGGAGACCCGTCGAGGCCCAGTACTTC. It specifies CASSQESGRPVEAQYF.

About this clonotype: A much larger clone sits a single nucleotide away, making a read error possible. This rearrangement joins TRBV6-2 or TRBV6-3 to TRBJ2-7, with D uncertain. The ends were cut back, 8 bases at V and 3 bases at J, with 17 bases in the middle. The CDR3 has 14 amino acids. Germline CDR1 and CDR2: MNHEY and SVGEGT. The CDR3 sequence: CASGGDAGIYEQYF. Here the CDR3 DNA reads TGTGCCAGCGGTGGGGATGCAGGAATCTACGAGCAGTACTTC.

V is TRBV5-4 and J is TRBJ1-2; tentatively, D is TRBD1 (5 bases). Germline CDR1 reads SGHNT; CDR2 reads YYREEE (reference sequence). V was trimmed by 0 bases and J by 9 bases, leaving 15 bases between them. The CDR3 spans 14 residues. CDR3 bases: TGTGCCAGCAGCTTGGAGGGGATAAAGGAGAGCTACACCTTC. It specifies CASSLEGIKESYTF.

This clonotype was seen many times. This chain connects TRBV6-1 to TRBJ2-3, with unresolved D. The CDR3 spans 11 residues. Trimming pared 2 bases from V and 6 bases from J, leaving 3 bases between. CDR1 and CDR2 (germline): MNHNS, SASEGT. CDR3 nucleotide sequence: TGTGCCAGCAGTGAACCCGATACGCAGTATTTT. Translating gives CASSEPDTQYF.

This clonotype was recorded at least ten times. This chain joins TRBV29-1 and TRBJ1-5, with unresolved D. CDR1 and CDR2 from the germline V gene are SQVTM and ANQGSEA. Trimming removed 4 bases at V and 0 bases at J, with 10 bases between. CDR3 length: 14 amino acids. The chain's CDR3 is CSVAEGDSNQPQHF. The CDR3 DNA reads TGCAGCGTTGCGGAGGGTGATAGCAATCAGCCCCAGCATTTT.

This clonotype was found once. A read error may account for a junction end that differs from germline. This chain connects TRBV12-3 or TRBV12-4 to TRBJ1-2, with TRBD1 matching 7 bases. This CDR3 is built from 13 residues. Here the CDR3 DNA reads TGTGCCAGCGAGGGAGGGGGCGCGAATGTCTACACCTTT. It yields the protein CASEGGGANVYTF.

Remarks on this clonotype: A junction end diverges from the germline sequence, so it may reflect a read error. V is TRBV5-1 and J is TRBJ2-5; D possibly matches TRBD1 or TRBD2 (5 bases each). Germline CDR1 and CDR2: SGHRS and YFSETQ. The CDR3 is 13 residues long. The CDR3 here is CTSRRDPSGSQYF. For the CDR3, the DNA is TGCACCAGCAGACGGGACCCCTCGGGGTCCCAGTACTTC.

As to this clonotype: The final CDR3 position lacks the conserved phenylalanine or tryptophan, pointing to a likely read error. The chain uses TRBV6-5 and TRBJ1-5; 8 nucleotides agree with TRBD1. V lost 6 bases to trimming and J lost 1 base; unmatched junction nucleotides: 2. This CDR3 is 14 amino acids long. The V gene's germline CDR1 is MNHEY and CDR2 SVGAGI. CDR3 loop: CASRDRASNQPQHI. CDR3 bases: TGTGCCAGCAGGGACAGGGCCAGCAATCAGCCCCAGCATATT.

A note on this clonotype: Germline and junction disagree at one end, which may indicate a read error. The chain carries TRBV10-3 and TRBJ2-5, with D tentatively TRBD1 or TRBD2 (5 bases each). Germline CDR1 ENHRY, CDR2 SYGVKD. The CDR3 has 14 residues. The CDR3 sequence is CVISDSGQQETQYF. Here the CDR3 DNA reads TGTGTCATCAGTGACTCGGGGCAGCAAGAGACCCAGTACTTC.

The table lists this clonotype with a few counts. The chain couples TRBV12-3 or TRBV12-4 to TRBJ2-6; D is uncertain. Trimming took 1 base from V and 0 from J, leaving 10 bases between them. CDR3 length: 17 residues. The CDR3 DNA reads TGTGCCAGCAGTTTAGTTCTTACGAGCTCTGGGGCCAACGTCCTGACTTTC. Its translation: CASSLVLTSSGANVLTF.

Points on this clonotype: Possible read error: a much larger clone is one base away. This chain links TRBV6-5 with TRBJ1-2; 7 nucleotides align to TRBD1. Germline assignment: CDR1 MNHEY and CDR2 SVGAGI. The CDR3 loop spans 14 amino acids. CDR3 sequence: CVSKIPGGNYGYTF. In DNA form, the CDR3 reads TGTGTCAGCAAAATTCCAGGGGGTAACTATGGCTACACCTTC.